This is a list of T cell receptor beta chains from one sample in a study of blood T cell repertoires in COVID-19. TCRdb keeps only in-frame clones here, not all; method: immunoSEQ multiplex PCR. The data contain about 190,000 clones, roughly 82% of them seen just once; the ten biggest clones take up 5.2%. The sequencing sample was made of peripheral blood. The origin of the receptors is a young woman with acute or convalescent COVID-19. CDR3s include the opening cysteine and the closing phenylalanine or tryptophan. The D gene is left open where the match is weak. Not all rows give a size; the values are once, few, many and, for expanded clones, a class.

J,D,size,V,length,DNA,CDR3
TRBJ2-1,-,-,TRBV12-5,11,TGTGCTAGTGGGGAGAAAAATGAGCAGTTCTTC,CASGEKNEQFF
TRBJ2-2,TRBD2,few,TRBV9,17,TGTGCCAGCAGCTTGAGAGGGACTAGCGGAATCACCGGGGAGCTGTTTTTT,CASSLRGTSGITGELFF
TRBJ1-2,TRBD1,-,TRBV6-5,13,TGTGCCAGCAGTTATGACAGGGGCTATGGCTACACCTTC,CASSYDRGYGYTF
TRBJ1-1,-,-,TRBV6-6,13,TGTGCCAGCGAATTGCAGACTAACACTGAAGCTTTCTTT,CASELQTNTEAFF
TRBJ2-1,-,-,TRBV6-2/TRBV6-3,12,TGTGCCAGCAGTTCCCAGGGCGGTGAGCAGTTCTTC,CASSSQGGEQFF
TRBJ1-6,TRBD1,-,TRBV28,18,TGTGCCAGCATTCCTCCAATTACCAATAGGGGGCCCAACAGACCCCTCCACTTT,CASIPPITNRGPNRPLHF
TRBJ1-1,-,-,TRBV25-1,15,TGTGCCAGCCAGGGGTTTGTCGGACGGAACACTGAAGCTTTCTTT,CASQGFVGRNTEAFF
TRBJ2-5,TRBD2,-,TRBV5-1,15,TGCGCCAGCCGTCCTACTAGCGGCAAACAAGAGACCCAGTACTTC,CASRPTSGKQETQYF
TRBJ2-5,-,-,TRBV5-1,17,TGCGCCAGCAGACCATCCATTGGTAGCGGATTCCAAGAGACCCAGTACTTC,CASRPSIGSGFQETQYF
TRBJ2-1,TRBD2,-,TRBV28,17,TGTGCCAGCAGGGAGGCTAGCGGGAGCGTCTCCTACAATGAGCAGTTCTTC,CASREASGSVSYNEQFF
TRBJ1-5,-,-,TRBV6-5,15,TGTGCCAGCAGTTACCTCGGGACTGGGAATCAGCCCCAGCATTTT,CASSYLGTGNQPQHF
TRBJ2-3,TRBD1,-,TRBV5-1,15,TGCGCCAGCAGCCCGGGACAGGGTGGCCCAGATACGCAGTATTTT,CASSPGQGGPDTQYF
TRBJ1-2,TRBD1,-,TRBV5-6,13,TGTGCCAGCAGCCTGGGACAGGGGGATGGCTACACCTTC,CASSLGQGDGYTF
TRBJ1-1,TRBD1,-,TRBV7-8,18,TGTGCCAGCAGCTTAGGGTGGGACAGGGGGCTTATTTCGACTGAAGCTTTCTTT,CASSLGWDRGLISTEAFF
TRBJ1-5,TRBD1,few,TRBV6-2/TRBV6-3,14,TGTGCCAGCAGTCAGACAGGGCGTTTCCAGCCCCAGCATTTT,CASSQTGRFQPQHF
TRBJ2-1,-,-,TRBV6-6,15,TGTGCCAGCAGTTACTCCGAGCCCGGCTACAATGAGCAGTTCTTC,CASSYSEPGYNEQFF
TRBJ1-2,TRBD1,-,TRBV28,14,TGTGCCAGCAGGAAGACAGGGGCAGGCTATGGCTACACCTTC,CASRKTGAGYGYTF
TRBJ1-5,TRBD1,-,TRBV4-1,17,TGCGCCAGCAGCCAAGATCCCCTGGGACAGGGTCATCAGCCCCAGCATTTT,CASSQDPLGQGHQPQHF
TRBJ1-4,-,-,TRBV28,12,TGTGCCAGCACTACTGTCGGGGAAAAACTGTTTTTT,CASTTVGEKLFF
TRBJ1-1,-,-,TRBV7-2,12,TGTGCCAGCAGATGGCAGAACACTGAAGCTTTCTTT,CASRWQNTEAFF
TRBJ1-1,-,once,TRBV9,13,TGTGCCAGCAGCGTAGCTGAGGGCGGTGAAGCTTTCTTT,CASSVAEGGEAFF
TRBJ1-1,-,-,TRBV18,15,TGTGCCAGCTCCTGGGCCGATCTAATGAACACTGAAGCTTTCTTT,CASSWADLMNTEAFF
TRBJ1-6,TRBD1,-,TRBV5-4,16,TGTGCCAGCAGCTTTGGCCCCGGGACAGATGATTCACCCCTCCACTTT,CASSFGPGTDDSPLHF
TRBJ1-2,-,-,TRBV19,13,TGTGCCAGTAGTCAACATACTAACTATGGCTACACCTTC,CASSQHTNYGYTF
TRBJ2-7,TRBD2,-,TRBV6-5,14,TGTGCCAGCAGATATTGGGGACTAGCGGACGAGCAGTACTTC,CASRYWGLADEQYF
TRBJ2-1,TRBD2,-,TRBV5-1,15,TGCGCCAGCAGTCAAGGGACTAGCGGGGGGAATGAGCAGTTCTTC,CASSQGTSGGNEQFF
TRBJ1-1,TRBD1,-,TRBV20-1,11,TGCAGTGTGGACAGGGAAACTGAAGCTTTCTTT,CSVDRETEAFF
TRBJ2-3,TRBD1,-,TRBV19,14,TGTGCCAGCAGCGGACAGTGGGGACAGGGTACGCAGTATTTT,CASSGQWGQGTQYF
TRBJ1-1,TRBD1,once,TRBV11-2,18,TGTGCCAGCAGCAACCTTCAGACAGGGCCCACGATTTCTACTGAAGCTTTCTTT,CASSNLQTGPTISTEAFF
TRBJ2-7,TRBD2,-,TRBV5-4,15,TGTGCCAGCAGCTCCAGCGGGGGGACTACCTACGAGCAGTACTTC,CASSSSGGTTYEQYF
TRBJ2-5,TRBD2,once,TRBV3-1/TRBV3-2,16,TGTGCCAGCAGTGGTTTTTCGGGGGGAGGCCAAGAGACCCAGTACTTC,CASSGFSGGGQETQYF
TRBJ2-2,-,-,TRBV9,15,TGTGCCAGCAGCGTAGGCGGGGGCCACACCGGGGAGCTGTTTTTT,CASSVGGGHTGELFF
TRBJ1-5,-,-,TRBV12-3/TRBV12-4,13,TGTGCCAGCAGTTTATCTCAGGGCAACCCCCAGCATTTT,CASSLSQGNPQHF
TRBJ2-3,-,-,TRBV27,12,TGTGCCAGCCGGGAGAGCACAGATACGCAGTATTTT,CASRESTDTQYF
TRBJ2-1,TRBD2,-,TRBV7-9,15,TGTGCCAGCAGCTTAGTCCTAGCGGGAGCGGCTGAGCAGTTCTTC,CASSLVLAGAAEQFF
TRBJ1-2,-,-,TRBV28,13,TGTGCCATCCCCTTGGGAGGGAGGCCTGGCTACACCTTC,CAIPLGGRPGYTF
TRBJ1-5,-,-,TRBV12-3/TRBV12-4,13,TGTGCCAGCAGATTGCGGGACAATCAGCCCCAGCATTTT,CASRLRDNQPQHF
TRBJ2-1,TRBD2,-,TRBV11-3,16,TGTGCCAGCAGCCAGGATGGCGGGAGCTCCTACAATGAGCAGTTCTTC,CASSQDGGSSYNEQFF
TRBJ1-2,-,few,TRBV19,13,TGTGCCAGTCTCGACAGTGATAATTATGGCTACACCTTC,CASLDSDNYGYTF
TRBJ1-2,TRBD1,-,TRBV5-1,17,TGCGCCAGCAGCTTGGCCGGAAGACAGGGGGCGAGGACGGGCTACACCTTC,CASSLAGRQGARTGYTF
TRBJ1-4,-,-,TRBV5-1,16,TGCGCCAGCAGCAAAACACCGGAGGAGGCAAAGCGAAAACTGTTTTTT,CASSKTPEEAKRKLFF
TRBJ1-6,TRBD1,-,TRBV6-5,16,TGTGCCAGCAGTTATTTGGACAGGAGAAGTAATTCACCCCTCCACTTT,CASSYLDRRSNSPLHF
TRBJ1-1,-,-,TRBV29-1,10,TGCAGCGTTGTTGTGAGCGCGGCTTTCTTT,CSVVVSAAFF
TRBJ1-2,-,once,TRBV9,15,TGTGCCAGCAGCGAGCGAGAGACGGTAAACTATGGCTACACCTTC,CASSERETVNYGYTF
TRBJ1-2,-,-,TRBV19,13,TGTGCCACCTCGGACAGAGCAAACTATGGCTACACCTTC,CATSDRANYGYTF
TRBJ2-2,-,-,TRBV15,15,TGTGCCACCAGCAGAGATCCCAGTAACACCGGGGAGCTGTTTTTT,CATSRDPSNTGELFF
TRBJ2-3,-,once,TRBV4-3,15,TGCGCCAGCAGCCAAGGGCAGGGAACGGCAGATACGCAGTATTTT,CASSQGQGTADTQYF
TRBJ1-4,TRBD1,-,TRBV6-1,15,TGTGCCAGCAGTGAAGATCCCGACAGGGGTGAAAAACTGTTTTTT,CASSEDPDRGEKLFF
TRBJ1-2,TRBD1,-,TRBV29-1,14,TGCAGCGTTTATAGTACGACAGGGTCCTATGGCTACACCTTC,CSVYSTTGSYGYTF
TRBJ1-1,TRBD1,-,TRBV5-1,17,TGCGCCAGCAGCTCGGGCGACAGGGGGTACATGAACACTGAAGCTTTCTTT,CASSSGDRGYMNTEAFF